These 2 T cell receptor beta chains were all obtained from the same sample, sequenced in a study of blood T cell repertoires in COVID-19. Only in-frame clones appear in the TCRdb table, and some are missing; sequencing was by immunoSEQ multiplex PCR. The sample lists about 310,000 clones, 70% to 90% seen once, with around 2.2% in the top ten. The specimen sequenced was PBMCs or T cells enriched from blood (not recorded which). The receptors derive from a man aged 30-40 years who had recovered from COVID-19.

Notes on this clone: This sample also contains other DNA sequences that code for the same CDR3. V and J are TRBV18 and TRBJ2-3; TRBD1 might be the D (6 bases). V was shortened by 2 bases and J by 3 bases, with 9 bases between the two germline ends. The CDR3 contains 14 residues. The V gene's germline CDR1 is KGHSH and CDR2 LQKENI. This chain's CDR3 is CASSPGGGTDTQYF. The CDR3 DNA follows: TGTGCCAGCTCACCAGGGGGCGGGACAGATACGCAGTATTTT.

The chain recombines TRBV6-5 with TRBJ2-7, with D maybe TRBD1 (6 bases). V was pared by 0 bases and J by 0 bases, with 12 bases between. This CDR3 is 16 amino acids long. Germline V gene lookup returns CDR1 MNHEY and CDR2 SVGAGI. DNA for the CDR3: TGTGCCAGCAGTTACTCGATGTGGACAGACTCCTACGAGCAGTACTTC. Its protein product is CASSYSMWTDSYEQYF.